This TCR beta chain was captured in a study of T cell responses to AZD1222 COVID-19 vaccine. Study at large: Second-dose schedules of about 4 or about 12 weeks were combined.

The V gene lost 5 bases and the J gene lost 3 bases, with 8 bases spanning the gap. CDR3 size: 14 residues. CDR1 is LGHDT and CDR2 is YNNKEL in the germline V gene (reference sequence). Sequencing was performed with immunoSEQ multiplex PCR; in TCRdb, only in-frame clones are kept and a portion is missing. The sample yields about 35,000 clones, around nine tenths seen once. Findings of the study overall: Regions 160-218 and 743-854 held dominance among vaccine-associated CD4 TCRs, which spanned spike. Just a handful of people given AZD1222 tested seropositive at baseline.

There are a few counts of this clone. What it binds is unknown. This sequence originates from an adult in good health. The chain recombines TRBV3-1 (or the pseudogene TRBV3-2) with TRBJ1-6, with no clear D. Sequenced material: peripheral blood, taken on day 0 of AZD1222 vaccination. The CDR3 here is CASSESSYNSPLHF. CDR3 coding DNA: TGTGCCAGCAGCGAGTCAAGCTATAATTCACCCCTCCACTTT.